This T cell receptor (beta chain) was sequenced during a study of cytomegalovirus exposure and HLA in healthy donors. The study's findings and limits: On later analysis, the bulk of CMV-associated TCR beta chains appeared to be HLA-restricted.

Germline CDR1 and CDR2: SEHNR and FQNEAQ (reference sequence). The CDR3 contains 15 residues. The count of this clone is one. Its antigen remains unidentified. Relative to the germline gene, one junction end is altered; a read error may explain this. PCR used 60 Vbeta primers and 13 Jbeta primers. Only in-frame clones appear in the TCRdb table, and some are missing; sequencing was by immunoSEQ multiplex PCR. The sample lists 150,000 or so clones; approximately 82% were seen once. The sequenced material came from PBMCs. The sequence was obtained from a middle-aged woman in good health and CMV-seronegative. This rearrangement joins TRBV7-9 to TRBJ2-7; the match to TRBD1 covers 12 bases. Near its end, the DNA agrees better with TRBJ2-5, so the J call may be wrong. The CDR3 protein is CASRLGTGGAKTQYF. CDR3 nucleotides: TGTGCCAGCAGGTTAGGGACAGGGGGCGCGAAGACCCAGTACTTC.